The 27 T cell receptor beta chains given below trace back to one sample, sequenced in a study of shared clonotypes between healthy human individuals. Generated by immunoSEQ multiplex PCR, the TCRdb table keeps only in-frame clones and is missing some. Of 740,000 or so clones in the sample, 73% are singletons; the top ten hold 1.5% to 2%. The sequencing sample was made of memory CD4+ T cells sorted from blood. Subset here: CD45RA-negative fraction. These receptors came from a woman aged 25 to 45 in good health.

This sequence joins TRBV11-3 and TRBJ2-2, with D possibly TRBD1 on 5 matching bases. Germline V lookup: CDR1 SGHNT, CDR2 YENEEA. V lost 5 bases and J 0 bases, leaving 16 bases between the germline ends. The CDR3 runs to 17 residues. This CDR3 reads CASSIDSLRANTGELFF. The CDR3 nucleotides are TGTGCCAGCAGCATCGACAGTTTACGGGCGAACACCGGGGAGCTGTTTTTT.

This chain connects TRBV13 to TRBJ1-2; TRBD1 aligns across 8 bases. Trimming at V came to 4 bases and at J to 8 bases, leaving 9 bases not matched to a gene. The CDR3 is 14 residues long. The germline CDR1 and CDR2 sequences are PRHDT and FYEKMQ (reference sequence). The DNA for the CDR3 is TGTGCCAGCAGCTCCGACAGGGGAGTAATCGGCTACACCTTC. This encodes CASSSDRGVIGYTF.

The V gene is TRBV21-1, the J gene TRBJ2-1; TRBD2, the table's D call, lacks a check against the DNA. TRBV21-1 is assigned pseudogene status. The CDR3 sequence is 19 residues long. CDR3 in DNA: TGTGCCAGCAGCAAATTTGGGGGGACTAGCGGGCCCTCCTACAATGAGCAGTTCTTC. Protein sequence: CASSKFGGTSGPSYNEQFF.

The V and J genes are TRBV30 and TRBJ2-5, with D perhaps matching TRBD1 (5 bases). The end of the DNA fits TRBJ2-7 better, so the J call may be wrong. This CDR3 comprises 12 residues. Germline assignment: CDR1 GTSNPN and CDR2 SVGIG (reference sequence). CDR3 sequence reads: CAWNQGGYEQYF. The CDR3 DNA is TGTGCCTGGAACCAGGGCGGCTACGAGCAGTACTTC.

This clone was seen a few times. The gene calls are TRBV2 and TRBJ1-5, with 8 positions matching TRBD1. Germline V gene lookup returns CDR1 SNHLY and CDR2 FYNNEI. CDR3 length: 17 residues. V was pared by 4 bases and J by 1 base, with 9 bases of the junction left unmatched. The CDR3 region is CASSVPGGSGSNQPQHF. DNA for the CDR3: TGTGCCAGCAGTGTACCAGGGGGCTCCGGGAGCAATCAGCCCCAGCATTTT.

The chain links TRBV2 to TRBJ1-4; possible D gene TRBD1, 5 bases. V lost 5 bases, J lost 5 bases, and 12 bases lay in between. CDR3 length: 14 amino acids. Germline CDR1 and CDR2: SNHLY and FYNNEI. The CDR3 here is CASSSTWGNEKLFF. The DNA of the CDR3 is TGTGCCAGCAGTTCGACCTGGGGCAATGAAAAACTGTTTTTT. Combining the CDR3 with reference TRBV2 and TRBJ1-4 gives the whole variable domain EPEVTQTPSHQVTQMGQEVILRCVPISNHLYFYWYRQILGQKVEFLVSFYNNEISEKSEIFDDQFSVERPDGSNFTLKIRSTKLEDSAMYFCASSSTWGNEKLFFGSGTQLSVL.

Comments on this clone: At one boundary the junction diverges from the germline segment, which might be a read error. Other DNA variants within this sample encode the same CDR3. This chain joins TRBV7-9 and TRBJ2-7, with TRBD2 matching 15 bases. CDR1 and CDR2 from the germline V gene are SEHNR and FQNEAQ (reference sequence). The CDR3 loop spans 15 amino acids. The DNA for the CDR3 is TGTGCCAGCACAGGACTAGCGGGAGGGAGGTACGAACAGTACTTC. This codes for CASTGLAGGRYEQYF.

This clone was picked up a small number of times. CDR3 coding DNA: TGTGCCAGCAGGTTCTCCTCAGGGATCGATGAGCAGTTCTTC. Its protein is CASRFSSGIDEQFF. The chain joins TRBV7-9 to TRBJ2-1, with a weak D call TRBD1 (5 bases). The CDR3 spans 14 residues. V shed 6 bases and J shed 8 bases, with 17 bases lying between them. CDR1 and CDR2 from the germline V gene are SEHNR and FQNEAQ (reference sequence). The full variable domain, its missing parts supplied by reference TRBV7-9 and TRBJ2-1, is DTGVSQNPRHKITKRGQNVTFRCDPISEHNRLYWYRQTLGQGPEFLTYFQNEAQLEKSRLLSDRFSAERPKGSFSTLEIQRTEQGDSAMYLCASRFSSGIDEQFFGPGTRLTVL.

This clone is a singleton in its sample. The V gene is TRBV12-5, the J gene TRBJ1-1; D call uncertain. Looked up from germline, CDR1 is LGHNT and CDR2 is FRNRAP. The CDR3 has 18 amino acids. Trimming shortened V by 2 bases and J by 0 bases, and 19 bases separated the two germline ends. CDR3 sequence: CASGLTHTRRDMNTEAFF. The CDR3 region has the DNA TGTGCTAGTGGTTTGACACATACCCGGAGGGATATGAACACTGAAGCTTTCTTT. The variable domain in full, with the rest retrieved from reference TRBV12-5 and TRBJ1-1, is DARVTQTPRHKVTEMGQEVTMRCQPILGHNTVFWYRQTMMQGLELLAYFRNRAPLDDSGMPKDRFSAEMPDATLATLKIQPSEPRDSAVYFCASGLTHTRRDMNTEAFFGQGTRLTVV.

The chain carries TRBV21-1 and TRBJ2-7; TRBD2 was called by the table and not checked on the DNA. TRBV21-1 counts as a pseudogene. The CDR3 sequence is 15 residues long. The CDR3 DNA is TGTGCCAGCAGGGAGCGACCCCCCGCTCATTACGAGCAGTACTTC. It is translated as CASRERPPAHYEQYF.

In the case of this clone: The sample carries other DNA sequences with the same CDR3. This chain uses TRBV5-6 with TRBJ2-7, with 10 nucleotides matching TRBD2. This CDR3 spans 15 amino acids. V lost 5 bases, J lost 2 bases, and 7 bases stayed unmatched. Germline V gene sequence: CDR1 SGHDT, CDR2 YYEEEE. The CDR3 loop is CASSPGLAPTYEQYF. DNA of the CDR3: TGTGCCAGCAGTCCGGGACTAGCGCCTACCTACGAGCAGTACTTC. Looking up the rest from reference TRBV5-6 and TRBJ2-7 gives the full variable domain: DAGVTQSPTHLIKTRGQQVTLRCSPKSGHDTVSWYQQALGQGPQFIFQYYEEEERQRGNFPDRFSGHQFPNYSSELNVNALLLGDSALYLCASSPGLAPTYEQYFGPGTRLTVT.

The chain couples TRBV6-6 to TRBJ2-7, with 8 positions matching TRBD2. The J segment lost 5 bases and the V segment lost 4 bases, leaving 10 bases of the junction unmatched. The CDR3 contains 15 residues. In germline, CDR1 is MNHNY, CDR2 SVGAGI (reference sequence). CDR3 sequence: CASSSGSGSINEQYF. In DNA form, the CDR3 reads TGTGCCAGCAGTTCCGGCAGCGGGAGTATCAACGAGCAGTACTTC.

The rearrangement joins TRBV29-1 to TRBJ1-2; D is possibly TRBD1 (6 bases). The germline V gene has CDR1 SQVTM and CDR2 ANQGSEA. Trimming left V 6 bases short and J 6 bases short, with 17 bases between. The CDR3 extends over 13 amino acids. The CDR3 DNA reads TGCAGCGTCTTCAGCTGGGGGCGCGATGGCTACACCTTC. Translation: CSVFSWGRDGYTF.

The chain uses TRBV5-4 and TRBJ2-3; no definite D call. There are 12 residues in the CDR3. CDR1 and CDR2 from the germline V gene are SGHNT and YYREEE (reference sequence). V gave up 4 bases and J gave up 1 base, with 4 bases separating them. DNA of the CDR3: TGTGCCAGCAGCCCGCGCACAGATACGCAGTATTTT. It specifies CASSPRTDTQYF.

This clone was seen a few times. The chain is built from TRBV5-4 and TRBJ2-1; D may match TRBD1 or TRBD2 (5 bases each). Germline V gene lookup returns CDR1 SGHNT and CDR2 YYREEE (reference sequence). V lost 4 bases and J 6 bases, leaving 11 bases between the germline ends. This CDR3 contains 13 residues. CDR3 protein: CASSPGTGNEQFF. The DNA of the CDR3 is TGTGCCAGCAGCCCCGGGACCGGCAATGAGCAGTTCTTC.

V gene TRBV2 combines with J gene TRBJ2-5; D not certain. There are 13 residues in the CDR3. Germline V gene sequence: CDR1 SNHLY, CDR2 FYNNEI. V lost 8 bases and J 4 bases, leaving 14 bases between the germline ends. CDR3 in amino acids: CASQSLRVETQYF. For the CDR3, the DNA is TGTGCCAGCCAGAGCCTACGTGTAGAGACCCAGTACTTC.

This chain connects TRBV6-5 to TRBJ1-5, with D unclear. The CDR3 contains 14 residues. Trimming took 5 bases from V and 4 from J, leaving 12 bases between them. Germline assignment: CDR1 MNHEY and CDR2 SVGAGI. CDR3 in DNA: TGTGCCAGCAGTCCCCGGCTCAGTAATCAGCCCCAGCATTTT. Its protein is CASSPRLSNQPQHF.

The V gene is TRBV28, the J gene TRBJ2-2; TRBD1 matches at 9 bases. The V gene end was trimmed by 6 bases and the J gene end by 4 bases; junction bases not matched to a gene: 9. The germline gives CDR1 MDHEN, CDR2 SYDVKM. CDR3 length: 16 residues. In DNA, the CDR3 is TGTGCCAGCAGCAAGCCCGGACAGGGGAGCACCGGGGAGCTGTTTTTT. Residues: CASSKPGQGSTGELFF.

J is TRBJ2-3 and V is TRBV6-8, with D maybe TRBD2 (6 bases). The CDR3 consists of 13 residues. Trimming stripped 9 bases from V and 2 bases from J, with 12 bases between. Germline assignment: CDR1 MNHGY and CDR2 SAAAGT. The CDR3 region has the DNA TGTGCCAGGACTAGAAGGGACACAGATACGCAGTATTTT. It translates to CARTRRDTDTQYF.

This chain joins TRBV5-1 and TRBJ1-2; maybe TRBD1 (5 bases). The CDR3 contains 15 residues. V lost 0 bases and J lost 3, with 12 bases in between. The germline gives CDR1 SGHRS, CDR2 YFSETQ. The CDR3 DNA sequence: TGCGCCAGCAGCTTGGCTTTTGCGGGGGACTATGGCTACACCTTC. Amino acid sequence: CASSLAFAGDYGYTF. Filled out from reference TRBV5-1 and TRBJ1-2, the complete variable domain reads KAGVTQTPRYLIKTRGQQVTLSCSPISGHRSVSWYQQTPGQGLQFLFEYFSETQRNKGNFPGRFSGRQFSNSRSEMNVSTLELGDSALYLCASSLAFAGDYGYTFGSGTRLTVV.

The J gene is TRBJ2-7, the V gene TRBV5-1, with D perhaps matching TRBD2 (5 bases). Trimming shortened V by 2 bases and J by 5 bases, and 20 bases separated the two germline ends. This CDR3 spans 16 amino acids. Germline assignment: CDR1 SGHRS and CDR2 YFSETQ. CDR3 sequence: CASSLDGIPTSHEQYF. In nucleotides, the CDR3 is TGCGCCAGCAGCTTAGACGGGATCCCGACCAGCCACGAGCAGTACTTC.

This clone was observed once. The chain is built from TRBV28 and TRBJ1-2, with D perhaps TRBD1 (5 bases). V was pared by 4 bases and J by 0 bases, with 12 bases between. Germline V CDR1 and CDR2: MDHEN, SYDVKM. CDR3 size: 15 residues. The CDR3 is CASSSAGPANYGYTF. CDR3 in DNA: TGTGCCAGCAGTTCCGCAGGGCCAGCTAACTATGGCTACACCTTC.

The V and J genes are TRBV2 and TRBJ2-2, with 9 bases matching TRBD2. The CDR3 totals 17 residues. Unmatched junction bases numbered 16, after V lost 6 bases and J lost 8 bases. Germline-derived CDR1 and CDR2 are SNHLY and FYNNEI. The CDR3 spells CASRTLSGRPRTGELFF. The CDR3 DNA is TGTGCCAGCAGGACCCTCAGCGGGAGGCCCCGAACTGGGGAGCTGTTTTTT.

As concerns this clone: Other nucleotide sequences from this sample produce the same CDR3. J is TRBJ2-7 and V is TRBV4-1; D might be TRBD1 or TRBD2, each matching 5 bases. The CDR3 sequence is 14 residues long. Germline V gene sequence: CDR1 MGHRA, CDR2 YSYEKL. V dropped 4 bases and J dropped 5 bases, with 15 bases sitting between them. The CDR3 spells CASSPLGPRDEQYF. The CDR3 DNA reads TGCGCCAGCAGCCCGTTGGGACCCCGGGACGAGCAGTACTTC.

The CDR3 DNA sequence: TGTGCCATCAGTGGGCTCGGCAGCTATGGCTACACCTTC. This encodes CAISGLGSYGYTF. This rearrangement joins TRBV10-3 to TRBJ1-2; D not resolved. V gave up 4 bases and J gave up 4 bases, with 10 bases separating them. In germline, CDR1 is ENHRY, CDR2 SYGVKD. The CDR3 is made up of 13 amino acids.

The chain combines TRBV11-2 with TRBJ2-1, with D maybe TRBD1 (6 bases). The CDR3 has 13 residues. The ends were cut back, 0 bases at V and 9 bases at J, with 9 bases in the middle. Looked up from germline, CDR1 is SGHAT and CDR2 is FQNNGV. As DNA, the CDR3 is TGTGCCAGCAGCTTAGATCCCAGGGGTGAGCAGTTCTTC. This translates into CASSLDPRGEQFF.

In its sample, this clone was seen once. The gene calls are TRBV6-6 and TRBJ1-3; D ambiguous. There are 14 residues in the CDR3. V lost 6 bases to trimming and J lost 1 base, with 10 bases between them. CDR1 is MNHNY and CDR2 is SVGAGI in the germline V gene (reference sequence). This CDR3 reads CASRRRESGNTIYF. CDR3 nucleotides: TGTGCCAGCAGACGAAGGGAGTCTGGAAACACCATATATTTT.